This paragraph reports one T cell receptor beta chain. The sample belongs to a study of cytomegalovirus exposure and HLA in healthy donors. 60 Vbeta and 13 Jbeta primers were used in PCR. Here immunoSEQ multiplex PCR was the method, and the copy in TCRdb shows in-frame clones only, minus some. Of some 190,000 clones in the sample, around 84% were seen once. CDR3 size: 15 residues. The germline V gene encodes CDR1 LNHNV and CDR2 YYDKDF (reference sequence). V lost 3 bases and J 3 bases, leaving 14 bases between the germline ends. Sequencing was done on a sample of PBMCs. The clonotype comes from a boy aged 2-15 years in good health and CMV-seronegative. V gene TRBV15 combines with J gene TRBJ2-5; D may be TRBD2 (5 bases). The DNA for the CDR3 is TGTGCCACCAGCAGCAGAGCGGACGGGGAAGAGACCCAGTACTTC. It translates to CATSSRADGEETQYF. Full variable domain (remainder filled in from reference TRBV15 and TRBJ2-5): DAMVIQNPRYQVTQFGKPVTLSCSQTLNHNVMYWYQQKSSQAPKLLFHYYDKDFNNEADTPDNFQSRRPNTSFCFLDIRSPGLGDTAMYLCATSSRADGEETQYFGPGTRLLVL.